This T cell receptor (beta chain) emerged from a study of cytomegalovirus exposure and HLA in healthy donors. The CDR3 loop spans 17 amino acids. Trimming took off 0 bases at V and 2 bases at J, with 14 bases between the two ends. Germline assignment: CDR1 LNHNV and CDR2 YYDKDF (reference sequence). Study-level points and caveats: An analysis that came later showed most CMV-associated TCR beta chains appearing HLA-restricted. Of the V segments, some could not be distinguished, including TRBV6-2 and TRBV6-3, and were excluded. A later analysis linked a missense DCLRE1C variant to TCR beta V- and J-gene trimming.

As regards this clone: Its antigen is not identified.

The PCR contained 60 Vbeta and 13 Jbeta primers. Clones were read by immunoSEQ multiplex PCR, and TCRdb kept only the in-frame ones, dropping some. The data show about 62,000 clones, around 80% seen once. The genes are TRBV15 and TRBJ1-5; D is unclear. The origin of this receptor is a woman aged 25-40 years in good health and CMV-seronegative. Input material: PBMCs. CDR3 sequence (DNA): TGTGCCACCAGCAGAGATCGGGTAGGGCGGGGCAATCAGCCCCAGCATTTT. As protein: CATSRDRVGRGNQPQHF.